A single sample is the source of the 5 T cell receptor beta chains below, sequenced in a study of T-cell memory formation after mild COVID-19. One entry per CDR3 protein results from TCRdb running MiXCR on the 5' RACE reads. The table has just under 350,000 distinct CDR3 sequences, 10% to 15% seen once; the top ten hold 20% to 25%. Sequenced sample: PBMCs or a T cell subset sorted from them (not recorded which). All receptors come from a man aged 18-30 years who had mild COVID-19 (a few samples of this study predate the infection). Cell type and time point are not known.

This clonotype came up a few times. The CDR3 region is CSASRTGPYGYTF. In DNA form, the CDR3 reads TGCAGTGCTAGCCGGACAGGACCCTATGGCTACACCTTC. The genes are TRBV20-1 and TRBJ1-2, with TRBD1 identical over 7 bases. The germline V gene encodes CDR1 DFQATT and CDR2 SNEGSKA (reference sequence). V lost 3 bases and J lost 4; bases outside the gene matches: 5. The CDR3 is made up of 13 amino acids.

The genes are TRBV4-3 and TRBJ1-2; 7 bases are shared with TRBD1. This CDR3 is built from 16 residues. Unmatched junction bases numbered 6, after V lost 2 bases and J lost 0 bases. Germline loops: CDR1 LGHNA, CDR2 YSLEER. The CDR3 DNA follows: TGCGCCAGCAGCCAAACTGACAGGGTCCCTAACTATGGCTACACCTTC. Translation: CASSQTDRVPNYGYTF.

Many counts were recorded for this clonotype. The V call is TRBV7-2, the J call TRBJ2-3; 11 positions match TRBD2. This CDR3 is built from 15 residues. The ends lost 2 bases at V and 8 bases at J; junction bases unmatched: 6. Looked up from germline, CDR1 is SGHTA and CDR2 is FQGNSA. The CDR3 DNA reads as TGTGCCAGCAGCTTATTAGCGGGGGGGCAGGTTACGCAGTATTTT. Its protein is CASSLLAGGQVTQYF.

The chain couples TRBV5-6 to TRBJ1-2; weak D call: TRBD1 (5 bases). V dropped 2 bases and J dropped 7 bases, with 18 bases sitting between them. CDR1 and CDR2 from the germline V gene are SGHDT and YYEEEE. The CDR3 runs 15 residues. The CDR3: CASSLGVASRFGYTF. DNA of the CDR3: TGTGCCAGCAGCTTAGGGGTCGCCTCCCGTTTTGGCTACACCTTC.

This clonotype was seen more than once but under ten times. The chain employs TRBV10-3 and TRBJ2-7; unclear D gene. This CDR3 is built from 14 residues. Germline V gene data show CDR1 as ENHRY and CDR2 as SYGVKD. Trimming took 8 bases from V and 6 from J, leaving 20 bases between them. CDR3 residues: CAIGGPHPSSEQYF. The CDR3 DNA is TGTGCCATCGGCGGCCCCCATCCCTCTAGCGAGCAGTACTTC.